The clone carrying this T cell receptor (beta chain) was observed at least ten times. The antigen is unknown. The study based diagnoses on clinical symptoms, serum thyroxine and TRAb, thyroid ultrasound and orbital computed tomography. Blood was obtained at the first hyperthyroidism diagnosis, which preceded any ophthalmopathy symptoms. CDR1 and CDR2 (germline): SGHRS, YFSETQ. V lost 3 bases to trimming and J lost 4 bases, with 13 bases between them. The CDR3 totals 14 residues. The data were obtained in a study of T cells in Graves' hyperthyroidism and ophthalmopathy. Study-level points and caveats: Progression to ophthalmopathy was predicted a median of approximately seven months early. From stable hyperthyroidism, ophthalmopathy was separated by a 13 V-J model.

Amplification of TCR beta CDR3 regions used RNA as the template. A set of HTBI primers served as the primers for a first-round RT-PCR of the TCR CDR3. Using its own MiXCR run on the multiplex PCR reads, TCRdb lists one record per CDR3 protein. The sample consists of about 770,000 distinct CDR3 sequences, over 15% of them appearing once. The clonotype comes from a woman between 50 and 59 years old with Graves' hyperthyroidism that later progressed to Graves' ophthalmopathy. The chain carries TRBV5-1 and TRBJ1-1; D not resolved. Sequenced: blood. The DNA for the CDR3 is TGCGCCAGCAGCTCCTCAGGTGGCGGCACTGAAGCTTTCTTT. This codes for CASSSSGGGTEAFF.